The rows below give T cell receptor beta chains drawn from one sample of a study of identical twins. TCRdb processed the 5' RACE reads anew with MiXCR; each CDR3 protein has one entry. In the table there are around 370,000 distinct CDR3 sequences, approximately 8.7% of which are singletons. Sequencing was performed on naive T cells sorted from blood. These receptors all come from a woman aged 45-65 years in good health. Each CDR3 is given without its conserved first and last residue.

v_gene	j_gene	CDR3aa
TRBV6-5	TRBJ1-2	ASSSRTIKDGYT
TRBV14	TRBJ2-7	ASSPASGPSYEQY
TRBV7-8	TRBJ2-2	ASSLASQGSTGELF
TRBV4-1	TRBJ1-2	ASSQDGGTGGHYGYT
TRBV12-3/TRBV12-4	TRBJ2-5	ASSLGEAPQETQY
TRBV12-3/TRBV12-4	TRBJ2-1	ANSRDVFPGEQF
TRBV4-1	TRBJ2-2	ASSQGRGGKGELF
TRBV27	TRBJ1-1	ATSLRSTEAF
TRBV12-5	TRBJ2-3	ASGLVNPGQTTDTQY
TRBV3-1	TRBJ2-2	ASSQGLAETTGELF
TRBV2	TRBJ2-1	ASSWRLAGADEQF
TRBV28	TRBJ1-2	ASTLDRGLRGT
TRBV12-3/TRBV12-4	TRBJ1-2	ASSLAVPIYGYT
TRBV7-9	TRBJ2-7	ASSLDGTYYEQY
TRBV5-1	TRBJ2-2	ASSLDTGLNTGELF
TRBV9	TRBJ2-3	ASSSTSGDSDTQY
TRBV12-3/TRBV12-4	TRBJ2-5	ASRAGVQETQY
TRBV6-4	TRBJ2-2	ASRQEDWATSGELF
TRBV24-1	TRBJ2-2	ATSDLRGIGELF
TRBV12-3/TRBV12-4	TRBJ2-1	ASSPSGQTQSSYNEQF
TRBV4-2	TRBJ2-1	ASSPRDRDLEQF
TRBV2	TRBJ2-7	ASSPDRGADEQY
TRBV7-8	TRBJ2-7	ASSLRPAGYEQY
TRBV7-9	TRBJ2-1	ASSLVPIGRAYNEQF
TRBV5-1	TRBJ2-1	ASSLGYEQF